This TCR beta chain was profiled in a study of PD-L1 blockade in urothelial cancer. About the research overall: Typically, measured as a median, blood samples had over 120,000 T cells.

Germline V gives CDR1 SNHLY, CDR2 FYNNEI. The V and J ends lost 9 bases and 0 bases respectively, with 12 bases between them. This CDR3 has 13 residues. Every PCR was spiked with synthetic TCR analog templates. The assay was immunoSEQ multiplex PCR, and TCRdb's table has in-frame clones only and misses some. The sample gives approximately 93,000 clones, 83% of which show up once; 8.4% is in the top ten. The time point is: peripheral blood 6 weeks after treatment start. The chain couples TRBV2 to TRBJ2-7; weak D call: TRBD1 (5 bases). The TCR originated in a man between 65 and 79 years old with urothelial cancer. The source was PBMCs, collected around atezolizumab (anti-PD-L1) treatment. The CDR3 sequence is CARSDSYSYEQYF. DNA of the CDR3: TGTGCCAGGTCCGACAGTTACTCCTACGAGCAGTACTTC.